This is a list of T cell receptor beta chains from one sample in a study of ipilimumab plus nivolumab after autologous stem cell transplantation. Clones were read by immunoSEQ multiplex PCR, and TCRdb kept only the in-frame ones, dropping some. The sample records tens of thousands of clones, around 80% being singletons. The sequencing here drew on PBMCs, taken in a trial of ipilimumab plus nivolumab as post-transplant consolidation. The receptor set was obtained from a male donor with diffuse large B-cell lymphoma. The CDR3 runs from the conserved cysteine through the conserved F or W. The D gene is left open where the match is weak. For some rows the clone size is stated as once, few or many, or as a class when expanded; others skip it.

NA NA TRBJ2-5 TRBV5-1 TGCGCCAGCAGCATCGAAGGACAAGAGACCCAGTACTTC CASSIEGQETQYF
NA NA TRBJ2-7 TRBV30 TGTGCCTGGAGGACCCCCGGACAGTTCTGGCGCTACGAGCAGTACTTC CAWRTPGQFWRYEQYF
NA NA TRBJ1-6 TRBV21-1 TGTGCCAGCAGCAAAGTGGGGGGGGGACAGGGTGATTCACCCCTCCACTTT CASSKVGGGQGDSPLHF
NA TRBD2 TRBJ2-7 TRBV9 TGTGCCAGCAGCCCCGCCGGGACTAGTAACGAGCAGTACTTC CASSPAGTSNEQYF
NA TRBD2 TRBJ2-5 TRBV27 TGTGCCAGCAGTACCGCAAACGGGGGGGCGGAGACCCAGTACTTC CASSTANGGAETQYF
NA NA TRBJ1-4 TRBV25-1 TGTGCCAGCAGTGAGAGCCTGGATGAAAAACTGTTTTTT CASSESLDEKLFF
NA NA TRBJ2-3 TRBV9 TGTGCCAGCAGCGTAGGATCGCCAGATACGCAGTATTTT CASSVGSPDTQYF
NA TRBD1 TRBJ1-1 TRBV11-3 TGTGCCAGCAGCTTAGATGGGGGACAGGGGGAAACTTTCTTT CASSLDGGQGETFF
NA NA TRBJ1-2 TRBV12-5 TGTGCTAGTGGTTTCGGGGGGATCTATGGCTACACCTTC CASGFGGIYGYTF
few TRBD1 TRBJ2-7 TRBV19 TGTGCCAGTAGTCCCCGACAGGGGGCGAAAGAGCAGTACTTC CASSPRQGAKEQYF
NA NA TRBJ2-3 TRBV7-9 TGTGCCAGCAGCTTAGACTGGCGGGGAGATACGCAGTATTTT CASSLDWRGDTQYF
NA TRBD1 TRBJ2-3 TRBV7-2 TGTGCCAGCAGCTTCTTACCCTCAGGGGGTCGGTCAGATACGCAGTATTTT CASSFLPSGGRSDTQYF
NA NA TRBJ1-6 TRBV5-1 TGCGCCAGCAGCCCGGGAGATAATTCACCCCTCCACTTT CASSPGDNSPLHF
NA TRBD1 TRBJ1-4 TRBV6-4 TGTGCCAGCAGTGGAAAAGACAGGGGGGATGCAACTAATGAAAAACTGTTTTTT CASSGKDRGDATNEKLFF
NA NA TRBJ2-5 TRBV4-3 TGCGCCAGCAGCCAAGTTTTGGCAGGGCAAGAGACCCAGTACTTC CASSQVLAGQETQYF
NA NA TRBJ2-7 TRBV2 TGTGCCAGCAGTCCGGAGGTGGTGGGCTACGAGCAGTACTTC CASSPEVVGYEQYF
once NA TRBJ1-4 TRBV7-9 TGTGCCAGCAGCTATTCAGGGGTAACTAATGAAAAACTGTTTTTT CASSYSGVTNEKLFF
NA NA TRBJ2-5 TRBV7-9 TGTGCCAGCAGCTTAGGGCAGCAAGAGACCCAGTACTTC CASSLGQQETQYF
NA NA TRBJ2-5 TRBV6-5 TGTGCCAGCAGTTACGGTAGTCTAGAGACCCAGTACTTC CASSYGSLETQYF
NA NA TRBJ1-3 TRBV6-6 TGTGCCAGCAGTTACAAGGGGAGCGGAAACACCATATATTTT CASSYKGSGNTIYF
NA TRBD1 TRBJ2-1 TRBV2 TGTGCCAGCAAACAGGGGGAAGGGAATGAGCAGTTCTTC CASKQGEGNEQFF
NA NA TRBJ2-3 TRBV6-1 TGTGCCAGCAGTGAAGTCTGGGGAACAAGCACAGATACGCAGTATTTT CASSEVWGTSTDTQYF
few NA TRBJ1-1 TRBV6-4 TGTGCCAGCAGTGAGGAGCCCCTCTCAGTGAGGGCTTTCTTT CASSEEPLSVRAFF
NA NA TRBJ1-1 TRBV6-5 TGTGCCAGCAGTTACTCCAGGGATGGGGGAGCTGAAGCTTTCTTT CASSYSRDGGAEAFF
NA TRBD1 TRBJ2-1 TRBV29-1 TGCAGCGTAGCGAACAGGGGGCCGTACAATGAGCAGTTCTTC CSVANRGPYNEQFF
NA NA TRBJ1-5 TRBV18 TGTGCCAGCTCCGATAGCAATCAGCCCCAGCATTTT CASSDSNQPQHF
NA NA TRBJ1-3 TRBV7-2 TGTGCCAGCAGCTTTACTGGAAACACCATATATTTT CASSFTGNTIYF